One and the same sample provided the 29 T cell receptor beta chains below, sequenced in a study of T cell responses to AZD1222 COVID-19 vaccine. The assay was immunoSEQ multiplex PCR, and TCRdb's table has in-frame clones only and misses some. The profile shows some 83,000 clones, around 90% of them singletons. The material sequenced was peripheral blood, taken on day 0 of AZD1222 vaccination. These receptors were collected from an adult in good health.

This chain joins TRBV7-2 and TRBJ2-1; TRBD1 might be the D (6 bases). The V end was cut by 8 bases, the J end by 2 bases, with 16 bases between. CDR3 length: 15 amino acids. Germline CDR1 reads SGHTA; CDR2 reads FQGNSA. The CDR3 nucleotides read TGTGCCAGCGAGCTAGGGGGAGCAGCCTACAATGAGCAGTTCTTC. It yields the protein CASELGGAAYNEQFF. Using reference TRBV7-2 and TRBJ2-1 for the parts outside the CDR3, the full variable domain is GAGVSQSPSNKVTEKGKDVELRCDPISGHTALYWYRQSLGQGLEFLIYFQGNSAPDKSGLPSDRFSAERTGGSVSTLTIQRTQQEDSAVYLCASELGGAAYNEQFFGPGTRLTVL.

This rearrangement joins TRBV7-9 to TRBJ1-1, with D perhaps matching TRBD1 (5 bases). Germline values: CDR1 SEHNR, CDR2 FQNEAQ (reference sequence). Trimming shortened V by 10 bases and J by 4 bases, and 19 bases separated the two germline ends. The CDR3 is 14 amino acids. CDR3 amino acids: CATQAGGLGTEAFF. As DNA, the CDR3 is TGTGCCACTCAAGCGGGGGGGTTAGGCACTGAAGCTTTCTTT. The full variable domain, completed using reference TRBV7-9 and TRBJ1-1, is DTGVSQNPRHKITKRGQNVTFRCDPISEHNRLYWYRQTLGQGPEFLTYFQNEAQLEKSRLLSDRFSAERPKGSFSTLEIQRTEQGDSAMYLCATQAGGLGTEAFFGQGTRLTVV.

CDR3 residues: CASSRSSTGGLQETQYF. The CDR3, as DNA: TGTGCCAGCAGCCGCTCCTCTACCGGGGGATTACAAGAGACCCAGTACTTC. The chain joins TRBV5-5 to TRBJ2-5, with D tentatively TRBD2 (6 bases). Looked up from germline, CDR1 is SGHKS and CDR2 is YYEKEE (reference sequence). The CDR3 contains 17 residues. Trimming pared 4 bases from V and 2 bases from J, leaving 21 bases between.

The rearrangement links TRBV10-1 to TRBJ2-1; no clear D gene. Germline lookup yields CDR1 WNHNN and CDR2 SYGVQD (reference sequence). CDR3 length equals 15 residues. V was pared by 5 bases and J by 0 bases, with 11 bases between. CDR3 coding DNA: TGCGCCAGCAGTCGTTCATGGGGCTCCTACAATGAGCAGTTCTTC. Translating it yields CASSRSWGSYNEQFF.

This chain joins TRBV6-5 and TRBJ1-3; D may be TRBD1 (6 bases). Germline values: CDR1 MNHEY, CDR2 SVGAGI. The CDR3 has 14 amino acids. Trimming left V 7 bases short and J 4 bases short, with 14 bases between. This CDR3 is CASTGASGGNTIYF. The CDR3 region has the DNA TGTGCCAGCACGGGGGCTTCTGGAGGAAACACCATATATTTT.

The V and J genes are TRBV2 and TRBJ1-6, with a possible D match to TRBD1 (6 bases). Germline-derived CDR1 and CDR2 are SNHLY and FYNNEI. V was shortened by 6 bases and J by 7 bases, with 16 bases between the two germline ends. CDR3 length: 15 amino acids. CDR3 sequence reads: CASSPTGILNSPLHF. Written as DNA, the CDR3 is TGTGCCAGCAGCCCGACAGGAATCCTAAATTCACCCCTCCACTTT.

The CDR3 nucleotides read TGTGCCAGCAGTCATTGGTTTGGAAAACTGTTTTTT. This encodes CASSHWFGKLFF. The genes are TRBV11-2 and TRBJ1-4; D gene unclear. The V gene's germline CDR1 is SGHAT and CDR2 FQNNGV. The CDR3 consists of 12 residues. V was cut by 6 bases and J by 10 bases, with 12 bases left in between.

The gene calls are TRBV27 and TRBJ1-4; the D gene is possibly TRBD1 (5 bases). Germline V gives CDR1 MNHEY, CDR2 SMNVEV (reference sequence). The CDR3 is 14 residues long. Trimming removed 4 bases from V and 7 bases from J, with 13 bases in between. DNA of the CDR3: TGTGCCAGCAGTTACGGGGGAACGGGTGAAAAACTGTTTTTT. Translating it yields CASSYGGTGEKLFF.

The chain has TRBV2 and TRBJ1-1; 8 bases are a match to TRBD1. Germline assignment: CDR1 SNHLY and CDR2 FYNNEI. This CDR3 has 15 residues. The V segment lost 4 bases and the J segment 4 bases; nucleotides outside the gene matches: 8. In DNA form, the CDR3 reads TGTGCCAGCAGTGCTCAGGGGGCTGTTGGCACTGAAGCTTTCTTT. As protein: CASSAQGAVGTEAFF.

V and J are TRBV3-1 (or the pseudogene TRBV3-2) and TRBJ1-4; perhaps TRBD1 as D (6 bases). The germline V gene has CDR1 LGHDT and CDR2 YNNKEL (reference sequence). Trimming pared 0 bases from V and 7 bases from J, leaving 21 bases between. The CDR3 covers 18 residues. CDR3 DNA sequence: TGTGCCAGCAGCCAAGACCGAGGACAGTCCATAGAAGGTGAAAAACTGTTTTTT. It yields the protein CASSQDRGQSIEGEKLFF.

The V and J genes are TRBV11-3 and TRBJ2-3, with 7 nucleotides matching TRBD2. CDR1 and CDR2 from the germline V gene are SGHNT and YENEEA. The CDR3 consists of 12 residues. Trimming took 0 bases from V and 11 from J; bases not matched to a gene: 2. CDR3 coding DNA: TGTGCCAGCAGCTTAGATCGGGGGGAGCAGTATTTT. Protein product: CASSLDRGEQYF. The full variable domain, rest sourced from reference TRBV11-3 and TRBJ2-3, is EAGVVQSPRYKIIEKKQPVAFWCNPISGHNTLYWYLQNLGQGPELLIRYENEEAVDDSQLPKDRFSAERLKGVDSTLKIQPAELGDSAVYLCASSLDRGEQYFGPGTRLTVL.

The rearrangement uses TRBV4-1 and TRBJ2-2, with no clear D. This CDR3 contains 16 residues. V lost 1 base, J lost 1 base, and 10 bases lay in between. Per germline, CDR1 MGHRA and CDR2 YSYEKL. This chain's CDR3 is CASSQVIGGNTGELFF. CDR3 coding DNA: TGCGCCAGCAGCCAAGTCATCGGCGGGAACACCGGGGAGCTGTTTTTT.

The DNA of the CDR3 is TGTGCCAGCAGTCGGCCAGGGGGATATGGCTACACCTTC. It is translated as CASSRPGGYGYTF. The V and J genes are TRBV27 and TRBJ1-2, with 7 bases aligning to TRBD1. Germline CDR1 reads MNHEY; CDR2 reads SMNVEV (reference sequence). V lost 5 bases and J lost 5; bases outside the gene matches: 5. The CDR3 loop spans 13 amino acids.

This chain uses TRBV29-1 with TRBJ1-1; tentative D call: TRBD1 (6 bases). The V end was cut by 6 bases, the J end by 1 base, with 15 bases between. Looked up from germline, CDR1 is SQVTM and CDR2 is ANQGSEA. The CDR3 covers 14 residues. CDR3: CSVTSRGANTEAFF. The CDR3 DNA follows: TGCAGCGTGACGAGCAGGGGAGCGAACACTGAAGCTTTCTTT.

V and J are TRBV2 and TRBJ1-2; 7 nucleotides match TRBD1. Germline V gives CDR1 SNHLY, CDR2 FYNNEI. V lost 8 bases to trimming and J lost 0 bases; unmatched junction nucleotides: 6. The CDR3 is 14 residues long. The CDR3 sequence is CASPARGANYGYTF. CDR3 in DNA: TGTGCCAGCCCCGCCAGGGGGGCTAACTATGGCTACACCTTC.

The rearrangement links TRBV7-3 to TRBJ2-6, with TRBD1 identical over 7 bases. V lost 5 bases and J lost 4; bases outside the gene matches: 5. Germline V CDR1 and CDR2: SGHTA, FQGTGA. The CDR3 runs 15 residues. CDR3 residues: CASSPWTGGANVLTF. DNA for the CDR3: TGTGCCAGCAGCCCCTGGACAGGAGGGGCCAACGTCCTGACTTTC.

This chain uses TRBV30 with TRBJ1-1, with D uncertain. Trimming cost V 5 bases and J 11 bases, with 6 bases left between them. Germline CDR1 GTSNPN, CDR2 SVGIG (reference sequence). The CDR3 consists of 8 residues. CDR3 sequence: CAWAGAFF. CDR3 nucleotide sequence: TGTGCCTGGGCGGGGGCTTTCTTT.

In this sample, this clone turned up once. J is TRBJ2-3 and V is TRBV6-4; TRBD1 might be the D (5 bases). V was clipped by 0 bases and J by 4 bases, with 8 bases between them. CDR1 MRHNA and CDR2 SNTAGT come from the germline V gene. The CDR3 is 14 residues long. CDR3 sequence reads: CASSDSIGADTQYF. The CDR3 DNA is TGTGCCAGCAGTGACTCGATAGGGGCAGATACGCAGTATTTT.

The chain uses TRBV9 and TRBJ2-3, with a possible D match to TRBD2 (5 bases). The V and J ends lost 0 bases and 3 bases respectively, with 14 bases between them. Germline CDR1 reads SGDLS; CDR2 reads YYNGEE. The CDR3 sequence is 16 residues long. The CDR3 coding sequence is TGTGCCAGCAGCGTAGGAGGCGCTGGGAGAACAGATACGCAGTATTTT. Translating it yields CASSVGGAGRTDTQYF.

Written as DNA, the CDR3 is TGTGCCAGCACCCTAGTCCCCGTGAACACTGAAGCTTTCTTT. It is translated as CASTLVPVNTEAFF. J is TRBJ1-1 and V is TRBV21-1. TRBV21-1 is labeled a pseudogene. CDR3 length: 14 residues.

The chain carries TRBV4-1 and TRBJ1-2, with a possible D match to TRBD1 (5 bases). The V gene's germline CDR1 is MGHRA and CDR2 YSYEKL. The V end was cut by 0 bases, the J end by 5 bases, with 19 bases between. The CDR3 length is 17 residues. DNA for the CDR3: TGCGCCAGCAGCCAAGAAACTCCGTGGAGGGGAGGGTATGGCTACACCTTC. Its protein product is CASSQETPWRGGYGYTF.

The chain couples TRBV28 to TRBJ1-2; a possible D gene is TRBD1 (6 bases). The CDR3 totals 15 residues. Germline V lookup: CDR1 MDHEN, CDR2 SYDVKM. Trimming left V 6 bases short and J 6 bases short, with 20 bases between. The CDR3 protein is CASSRMVGGGDGYTF. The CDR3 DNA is TGTGCCAGCAGCCGAATGGTTGGGGGGGGCGATGGCTACACCTTC.

CDR3 DNA: TGTGCCAGCAGTGAAGCGATAGAGGGAACTGGAAACACCATATATTTT. It yields the protein CASSEAIEGTGNTIYF. The chain uses TRBV2 and TRBJ1-3; D not resolved. Trimming removed 0 bases at V and 2 bases at J, with 11 bases between. Germline CDR1 reads SNHLY; CDR2 reads FYNNEI. This CDR3 has 16 residues.

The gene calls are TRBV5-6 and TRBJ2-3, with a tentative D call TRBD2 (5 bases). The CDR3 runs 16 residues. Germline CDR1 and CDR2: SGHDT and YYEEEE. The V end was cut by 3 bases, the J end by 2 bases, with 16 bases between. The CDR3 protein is CASSWRVEVATDTQYF. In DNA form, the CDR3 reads TGTGCCAGCAGCTGGCGGGTAGAGGTAGCCACAGATACGCAGTATTTT.

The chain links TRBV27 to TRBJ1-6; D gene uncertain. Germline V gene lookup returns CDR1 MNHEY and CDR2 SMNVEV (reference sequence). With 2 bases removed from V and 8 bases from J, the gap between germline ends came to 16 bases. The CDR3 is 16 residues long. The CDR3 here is CASSLGRAGPYSPLHF. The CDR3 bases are TGTGCCAGCAGTTTAGGTCGGGCAGGACCTTATTCACCCCTCCACTTT.

The CDR3 DNA reads TGTGCCAGTACCCCCGACAGGGAAGGTACTAATGAAAAACTGTTTTTT. Its protein is CASTPDREGTNEKLFF. The V call is TRBV19, the J call TRBJ1-4; the match to TRBD1 covers 7 bases. V shed 7 bases, J shed 2 bases, and the junction held 10 bases outside the gene matches. There are 16 residues in the CDR3. Germline V CDR1 and CDR2: LNHDA, SQIVND (reference sequence).

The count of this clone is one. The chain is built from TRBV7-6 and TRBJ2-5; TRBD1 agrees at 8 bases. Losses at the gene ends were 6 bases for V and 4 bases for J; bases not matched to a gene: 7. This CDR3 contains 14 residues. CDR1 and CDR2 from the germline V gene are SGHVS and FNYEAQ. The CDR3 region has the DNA TGTGCCAGCAGTCAAGGACAGGGAAGAGAGACCCAGTACTTC. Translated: CASSQGQGRETQYF.

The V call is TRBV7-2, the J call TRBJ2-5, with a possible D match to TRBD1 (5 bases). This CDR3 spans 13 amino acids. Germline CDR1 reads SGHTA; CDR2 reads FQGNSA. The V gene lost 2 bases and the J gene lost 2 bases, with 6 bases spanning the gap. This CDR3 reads CASSLPGQETQYF. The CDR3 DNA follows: TGTGCCAGCAGCTTACCAGGGCAAGAGACCCAGTACTTC.

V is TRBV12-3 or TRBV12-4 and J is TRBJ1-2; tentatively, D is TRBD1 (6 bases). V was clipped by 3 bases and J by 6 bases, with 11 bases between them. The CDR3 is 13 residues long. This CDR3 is CASSLEGVDGYTF. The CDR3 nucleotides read TGTGCCAGCAGTTTGGAGGGGGTGGATGGCTACACCTTC.